These T cell receptor beta chains were read from a single sample in a study of cytomegalovirus exposure and HLA in healthy donors. Profiling relied on immunoSEQ multiplex PCR, and the TCRdb table lists in-frame clones only, not all of them. The data contain under 200,000 clones, roughly nine tenths of them seen just once; the ten biggest clones take up 3% to 3.5%. The sample comprised PBMCs. These receptors originate from a woman between 18 and 29 years old in good health and CMV-seropositive. CDR3s include the opening cysteine and the closing phenylalanine or tryptophan. A D gene is named only where the DNA matches it firmly. Rows give clone size only sometimes, using once, few, many, or a class for an expanded clone.

>.|.|TRBV5-4|TRBJ1-1
TGTGCCAGCAGCTCCCCCGGGTCTTGGCGCACTGAAGCTTTCTTT
CASSSPGSWRTEAFF
>.|TRBD2|TRBV6-5|TRBJ2-1
TGTGCCAGCAGCCCTTGGACTAGCGGCAACAATGAGCAGTTCTTC
CASSPWTSGNNEQFF
>.|TRBD2|TRBV11-2|TRBJ2-7
TGTGCCAGCAGCTCCCCCCGGGGCGGGGGAGTCTACGAGCAGTACTTC
CASSSPRGGGVYEQYF
>once|.|TRBV2|TRBJ1-1
TGTGCCAGCAGGGGCGAGACAGTCGGGGGAAAAGCTTTCTTT
CASRGETVGGKAFF
>.|TRBD2|TRBV13|TRBJ2-2
TGTGCCTCCACCTGGGCGGGGGAAAACACCGGGGAGCTGTTTTTT
CASTWAGENTGELFF
>.|.|TRBV5-1|TRBJ2-3
TGCGCCAGCAGCTTGAGGGGCGTGGACACAGATACGCAGTATTTT
CASSLRGVDTDTQYF
>.|TRBD2|TRBV9|TRBJ2-5
TGTGCCAGCAGCCTAGAGGGCGGGAGCGGAGAGACCCAGTACTTC
CASSLEGGSGETQYF
>.|TRBD1|TRBV11-2|TRBJ1-2
TGTGCCAGCAGCTTACAAGCTGGGGGACAGGGCCGCTATGGCTACACCTTC
CASSLQAGGQGRYGYTF
>.|.|TRBV19|TRBJ2-2
TGTGCCAGTAGTACACAGGGAGTGGACACCGGGGAGCTGTTTTTT
CASSTQGVDTGELFF
>.|TRBD1|TRBV7-9|TRBJ1-1
TGTGCCAGCAGCCTAACAGGGGGTGGCACTGAAGCTTTCTTT
CASSLTGGGTEAFF
>.|.|TRBV2|TRBJ2-7
TGTGCCAGCAGATACAGGTTCTCCTACGAGCAGTACTTC
CASRYRFSYEQYF
>once|TRBD2|TRBV7-2|TRBJ2-7
TGTGCCAGCAGCTTCGCCCCTAGCGGGAGCTACGAGCAGTACTTC
CASSFAPSGSYEQYF
>.|TRBD1|TRBV6-5|TRBJ1-1
TGTGCCAGCACTTCGGGACAGGGGGCCACTGAAGCTTTCTTT
CASTSGQGATEAFF
>once|TRBD2|TRBV4-2|TRBJ2-1
TGTGCCAGCAGCCAAGATCAATCGCGGCTAGCGGGAGACGCGCAGTTCTTC
CASSQDQSRLAGDAQFF
>.|.|TRBV29-1|TRBJ2-7
TGCAGCGTTGCCAGGGGGGACTACGAGCAGTACTTC
CSVARGDYEQYF
>.|.|TRBV4-3|TRBJ2-2
TGCGCCAGCAGCCAAGATCAAGAGCTCGGGGAGCTGTTTTTT
CASSQDQELGELFF
>.|TRBD2|TRBV28|TRBJ2-7
TGTGCCAGCAGTTCCCTAGCGGGAGGGCTGATCCCCTACGAGCAGTACTTC
CASSSLAGGLIPYEQYF
>few|.|TRBV5-1|TRBJ1-2
TGCGCCAGCAGCCTTGACAGAGACTATGGCTACACCTTC
CASSLDRDYGYTF
>.|TRBD2|TRBV5-4|TRBJ2-7
TGTGCCAGCAGCTTGGAGGGGTTTAGCGGGGGGGCCTCCTACGAGCAGTACTTC
CASSLEGFSGGASYEQYF
>.|TRBD1|TRBV28|TRBJ2-1
TGTGCCAGCAGTTGGCCGGGTACCGGACAGGGAAGGCGAAATGAGCAGTTCTTC
CASSWPGTGQGRRNEQFF
>few|TRBD2|TRBV27|TRBJ2-3
TGTGCCAGCAGTGTAACTAGCGGGAGGTCCCTTAGCACAGATACGCAGTATTTT
CASSVTSGRSLSTDTQYF
>.|.|TRBV14|TRBJ1-1
TGTGCCAGCAGCCTTCACTCGGCTGAAGCTTTCTTT
CASSLHSAEAFF
>.|.|TRBV5-1|TRBJ2-1
TGCGCCAGCAGACACACCCTACAGGGCTCCTACAATGAGCAGTTCTTC
CASRHTLQGSYNEQFF
>.|TRBD1|TRBV29-1|TRBJ2-1
TGCAGCGCCGGACAGGGTCCCTACAATGAGCAGTTCTTC
CSAGQGPYNEQFF
>.|TRBD1|TRBV28|TRBJ2-5
TGTGCCAGCAGCCCTGGGACAGGAAGACAAGAGACCCAGTACTTC
CASSPGTGRQETQYF
>once|.|TRBV13|TRBJ1-4
TGTGCCAGCAGCTTACGGGGTGGTGGTGGAGAAAAACTGTTTTTT
CASSLRGGGGEKLFF
>.|TRBD2|TRBV7-9|TRBJ2-1
TGTGCCAGCAGCTCACTGACAGGACTAGCGGGTCCTAATGAGCAGTTCTTC
CASSSLTGLAGPNEQFF
>.|TRBD1|TRBV14|TRBJ1-2
TGTGCCAGCAGCCGGGACAGCGACTATGGCTACACCTTC
CASSRDSDYGYTF
>.|TRBD1|TRBV4-1|TRBJ1-1
TGCGCCAGCAGCCACAATTCAAAAGGGGGCGACCCTGAAGCTTTCTTT
CASSHNSKGGDPEAFF
>.|.|TRBV19|TRBJ1-4
TGTGCCAGTAGTCATAGAACCCCGGGCGGGAAACTGTTTTTT
CASSHRTPGGKLFF
>few|.|TRBV28|TRBJ2-2
TGTGCCAGCAGTACCGGAGGGGGCCATGCCGGGGAGCTGTTTTTT
CASSTGGGHAGELFF
>.|TRBD2|TRBV6-5|TRBJ2-7
TGTGCCAGCAGTTACTCGGGCGGGAGTTCCTACGAGCAGTACTTC
CASSYSGGSSYEQYF
>.|TRBD2|TRBV5-1|TRBJ2-5
TGCGCCAGCAGCTTGAATCCAGCGGGGGGAGAGACCCAGTACTTC
CASSLNPAGGETQYF
>.|TRBD1|TRBV28|TRBJ2-2
TGTGCCAGCAGCCCCTTTGGGACAGGGGGCGAGGGCGGGGAGCTGTTTTTT
CASSPFGTGGEGGELFF
>.|.|TRBV6-1|TRBJ2-5
TGTGCCAGCAGTGAAGGGACATTCGAAGAGACCCAGTACTTC
CASSEGTFEETQYF
>.|TRBD1|TRBV19|TRBJ2-7
TGTGCCAGTAGTCCCGGGACAGGGGTTCCCGAGCAGTACTTC
CASSPGTGVPEQYF
>.|.|TRBV7-2|TRBJ2-7
TGTGCCAGCAGCTTTGGGGGGAAGCGGAGGTCCGGCGAGCAGTACTTC
CASSFGGKRRSGEQYF
>.|TRBD2|TRBV6-1|TRBJ2-2
TGTGCCAGCAGTGCCGAACTAGCGGCCTTTAATCCAGCGAACACCGGGGAGCTGTTTTTT
CASSAELAAFNPANTGELFF
>.|TRBD1|TRBV6-5|TRBJ1-2
TGTGCCAGCAGTTACCGGGGACAGGCTTCTAACTATGGCTACACCTTC
CASSYRGQASNYGYTF
>.|TRBD2|TRBV6-6|TRBJ2-5
TGTGCCAGCAGTTACACTAGCGGGAGGCCGGAGACCCAGTACTTC
CASSYTSGRPETQYF
>once|.|TRBV7-9|TRBJ2-3
TGTGCCAGCAGCCCCCGCGGCGGGATGCGTGATACGCAGTATTTT
CASSPRGGMRDTQYF
>.|.|TRBV4-3|TRBJ1-1
TGCGCCAGCAGCCAACTAGGGGGTGAAGGAGCTTTCTTT
CASSQLGGEGAFF
>.|.|TRBV5-1|TRBJ2-1
TGCGCCAGCAGCTTGGAGAGTTCGTTGGGGCCCCCCTACAATGAGCAGTTCTTC
CASSLESSLGPPYNEQFF
>.|.|TRBV4-1|TRBJ2-7
TGCGCCAGCAGCCAAGTTGTGGGGGCGACCTACGAGCAGTACTTC
CASSQVVGATYEQYF
>few|TRBD2|TRBV6-5|TRBJ2-1
TGTGCCAGCAGTTTGGACCAGCGGGGCGAGCAGTTCTTC
CASSLDQRGEQFF
>.|TRBD1|TRBV28|TRBJ1-2
TGTGCCAGCAGCAAAACAGGGGATTCGGGCTATGGCTACACCTTC
CASSKTGDSGYGYTF
>once|TRBD2|TRBV19|TRBJ2-7
TGTGCCAGTAGTAAAAGCGGGAGGGCCCTCCCGTCGGGCGAGCAGTACTTC
CASSKSGRALPSGEQYF
>once|TRBD2|TRBV28|TRBJ2-7
TGTGCCAGCAGTTTATGGGGGACTAGCGGGAGGCTCCACGAGCAGTACTTC
CASSLWGTSGRLHEQYF
>.|.|TRBV2|TRBJ1-4
TGTGCCAGCCGACCGGGGGGTACGTTGGCTGAAAAACTGTTTTTT
CASRPGGTLAEKLFF
>.|TRBD2|TRBV28|TRBJ2-5
TGTGCCAGTAAAACAAGGACTAGCGCGACACAAGAGACCCAGTACTTC
CASKTRTSATQETQYF
>.|TRBD2|TRBV6-5|TRBJ2-1
TGTGCCAGCAGTTCGGGACTAGATGGGAAGAATGAGCAGTTCTTC
CASSSGLDGKNEQFF
>once|.|TRBV6-1|TRBJ1-2
TGTGCCAGCAGTGAAGCGCCAGGCCCTAACTATGGCTACACCTTC
CASSEAPGPNYGYTF
>once|.|TRBV5-1|TRBJ2-1
TGCGCCAGCAGCTTGGGAGGTGATGAGCAGTTCTTC
CASSLGGDEQFF
>.|TRBD2|TRBV25-1|TRBJ2-7
TGTGCCAGCAGTGATCCAGCGGGAGAGACCTACGAGCAGTACTTC
CASSDPAGETYEQYF
>.|.|TRBV4-3|TRBJ1-2
TGCGCCAGCAGCCCCAGCGGTCGGGGAGGGGGCTATGGCTACACCTTC
CASSPSGRGGGYGYTF
>.|TRBD2|TRBV19|TRBJ2-7
TGTGCCAGTAGTGGGACTAGCGGGAAGGGCGAGCAGTACTTC
CASSGTSGKGEQYF
>.|TRBD1|TRBV28|TRBJ2-7
TGTGCCAGCAGTAGACAGGGATCCGAGGAGCAGTACTTC
CASSRQGSEEQYF